This T cell receptor (beta chain) derives from a study of blood T cells in healthy people across ages. V lost 6 bases and J 10 bases, leaving 16 bases between the germline ends. This CDR3 has 13 residues. The authors ran a second PCR of roughly 7 to 11 cycles using a sample-barcoded 5' primer and a J-beta primer mix. CDR3-containing paired-end reads numbering at least 2.5 million came from each sample. TCRdb re-derived calls from the 5' RACE reads in MiXCR, one entry per CDR3 protein. The table shows around 1.7 million distinct CDR3 sequences, with 28% occurring only once. Every participating donor contributed approximately 10 milliliters of peripheral blood through a draw. Findings and caveats of the study: Versus aged donors, long-lived donors had higher diversity and more naive CD4+ cells. It was not possible, with unsorted PBMCs, to conclusively compare naive and antigen-experienced cells.

In its sample, this clonotype was seen many times. Antigen unknown. The rearrangement joins TRBV12-3 or TRBV12-4 to TRBJ2-1, with a weak D call TRBD2 (5 bases). The receptor was isolated from a woman aged 25-40 years in good health. Sample: blood. CDR3 coding DNA: TGTGCCAGCAGGGGGAGCCCGCTCAGGGAGCAGTTCTTC. Protein sequence: CASRGSPLREQFF.